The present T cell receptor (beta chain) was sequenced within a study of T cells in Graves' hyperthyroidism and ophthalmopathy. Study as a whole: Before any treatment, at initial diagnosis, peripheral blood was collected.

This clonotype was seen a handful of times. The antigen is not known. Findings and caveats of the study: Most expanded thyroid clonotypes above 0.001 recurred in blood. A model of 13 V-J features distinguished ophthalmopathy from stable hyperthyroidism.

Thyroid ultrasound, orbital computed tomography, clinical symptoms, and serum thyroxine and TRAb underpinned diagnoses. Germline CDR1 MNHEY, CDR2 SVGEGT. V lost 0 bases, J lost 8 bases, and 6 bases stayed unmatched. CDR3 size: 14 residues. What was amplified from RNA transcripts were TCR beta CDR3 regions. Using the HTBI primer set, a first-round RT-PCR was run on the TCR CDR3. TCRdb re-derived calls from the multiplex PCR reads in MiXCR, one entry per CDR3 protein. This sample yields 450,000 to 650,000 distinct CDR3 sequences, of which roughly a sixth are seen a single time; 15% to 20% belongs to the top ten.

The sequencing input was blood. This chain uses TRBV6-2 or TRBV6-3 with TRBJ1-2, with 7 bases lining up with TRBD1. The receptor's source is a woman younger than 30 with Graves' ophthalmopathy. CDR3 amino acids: CASSYSTRGIGYTF. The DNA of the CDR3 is TGTGCCAGCAGTTACTCGACCAGGGGGATAGGCTACACCTTC.